One and the same sample provided the 14 T cell receptor beta chains below, sequenced in a study of shared T cell receptors in the human thymus. TCRdb's copy holds only in-frame clones and misses some; the assay was immunoSEQ multiplex PCR. The table has about 710,000 clones, 80% to 90% seen once. The same specimen was also included in a second study, on human thymus T cells.

The specimen was thymocytes. These receptors were collected from a boy under two years old with a congenital heart defect.

This clone was detected once. The genes are TRBV29-1 and TRBJ2-2, with D unclear. CDR1 is SQVTM, CDR2 ANQGSEA, per germline. CDR3 length equals 13 residues. Trimming removed 6 bases from V and 1 base from J, with 9 bases in between. The CDR3 loop reads CSVAYENTGELFF. The CDR3 nucleotides are TGCAGCGTAGCTTATGAGAACACCGGGGAGCTGTTTTTT.

CDR3 sequence reads: CASSQDEGGYRQGRVTEAFF. DNA for the CDR3: TGTGCCAGCAGCCAAGATGAGGGTGGGTACCGACAGGGGAGGGTCACTGAAGCTTTCTTT. The V gene is TRBV4-2, the J gene TRBJ1-1; 8 bases are a match to TRBD1. CDR3 length equals 20 residues. V gave up 0 bases and J gave up 4 bases; unmatched junction bases: 19. The germline V gene has CDR1 LGHNA and CDR2 YNFKEQ.

The chain uses TRBV7-2 and TRBJ2-7; 10 nucleotides line up with TRBD2. From germline, CDR1 is SGHTA and CDR2 FQGNSA. V lost 8 bases to trimming and J lost 9 bases; unmatched junction nucleotides: 19. The CDR3 is 16 residues long. The DNA for the CDR3 is TGTGCCAGCTCAGAAGGGGAACCCCGGGGGACTAGCGTGCAGTACTTC. The encoded protein is CASSEGEPRGTSVQYF.

This clone occurred once. Here the CDR3 reads CAWRGGEGLDFYGYTF. CDR3 DNA sequence: TGTGCCTGGAGGGGGGGGGAGGGCCTAGATTTCTATGGCTACACCTTC. The chain combines TRBV30 with TRBJ1-2; perhaps TRBD1 as D (5 bases). Trimming shortened V by 3 bases and J by 4 bases, and 21 bases separated the two germline ends. The length of the CDR3 is 16 residues. Germline values: CDR1 GTSNPN, CDR2 SVGIG (reference sequence).

The gene calls are TRBV5-1 and TRBJ2-3; TRBD2 matches 10 bases. Trimming took 6 bases from V and 2 from J; bases not matched to a gene: 6. The CDR3 is 15 residues long. The germline gives CDR1 SGHRS, CDR2 YFSETQ. This CDR3 reads CASTRTSGHTDTQYF. CDR3 sequence (DNA): TGCGCCAGCACGAGGACTAGCGGACACACAGATACGCAGTATTTT.

The chain is built from TRBV11-3 and TRBJ2-1; TRBD2 is a possible D gene (6 bases). With 4 bases removed from V and 9 bases from J, the gap between germline ends came to 19 bases. Germline V gene sequence: CDR1 SGHNT, CDR2 YENEEA. This CDR3 spans 15 amino acids. The CDR3, as DNA: TGTGCCAGCAGCTCCCCGGGACTCCTGAAGTTTGAGCAGTTCTTC. It yields the protein CASSSPGLLKFEQFF. The full variable domain, with the rest looked up from reference TRBV11-3 and TRBJ2-1, is EAGVVQSPRYKIIEKKQPVAFWCNPISGHNTLYWYLQNLGQGPELLIRYENEEAVDDSQLPKDRFSAERLKGVDSTLKIQPAELGDSAVYLCASSSPGLLKFEQFFGPGTRLTVL.

This clone was observed a handful of times. This rearrangement joins TRBV28 to TRBJ2-2, with D possibly being TRBD2 (5 bases). This CDR3 has 16 amino acids. The V end was cut by 4 bases, the J end by 0 bases, with 12 bases between. Germline V gene lookup returns CDR1 MDHEN and CDR2 SYDVKM. In nucleotides, the CDR3 is TGTGCCAGCAGTTCCCGGACTGGATCGAACACCGGGGAGCTGTTTTTT. Protein: CASSSRTGSNTGELFF.

The chain couples TRBV28 to TRBJ2-7, with D perhaps matching TRBD1 (6 bases). Trimming took off 8 bases at V and 3 bases at J, with 17 bases between the two ends. The germline CDR1 and CDR2 sequences are MDHEN and SYDVKM. CDR3 length: 14 residues. In DNA form, the CDR3 reads TGTGCCAGCGTCGAGACAGGCCAATACTACGAGCAGTACTTC. Residues: CASVETGQYYEQYF.

The chain has TRBV9 and TRBJ1-2; D possibly corresponds to TRBD1 (6 bases). The ends were cut back, 0 bases at V and 3 bases at J, with 15 bases in the middle. Germline values: CDR1 SGDLS, CDR2 YYNGEE. The CDR3 sequence is 16 residues long. This CDR3 is CASSVATGEGDYGYTF. The CDR3 DNA reads as TGTGCCAGCAGCGTAGCTACTGGAGAGGGGGACTATGGCTACACCTTC. Using reference TRBV9 and TRBJ1-2 for the parts outside the CDR3, the full variable domain is DSGVTQTPKHLITATGQRVTLRCSPRSGDLSVYWYQQSLDQGLQFLIQYYNGEERAKGNILERFSAQQFPDLHSELNLSSLELGDSALYFCASSVATGEGDYGYTFGSGTRLTVV.

The gene calls are TRBV4-3 and TRBJ2-1, with unresolved D. V gave up 0 bases and J gave up 4 bases, with 7 bases separating them. CDR3 size: 14 residues. Germline-derived CDR1 and CDR2 are LGHNA and YSLEER. CDR3 residues: CASSQDHWYNEQFF. The CDR3 DNA sequence: TGCGCCAGCAGCCAAGACCACTGGTACAATGAGCAGTTCTTC.

The chain combines TRBV27 with TRBJ2-7, with TRBD1 matching over 7 bases. V gave up 3 bases and J gave up 8 bases; unmatched junction bases: 19. Germline values: CDR1 MNHEY, CDR2 SMNVEV (reference sequence). The length of the CDR3 is 17 residues. The CDR3 nucleotides are TGTGCCAGCAGTTTTCGGGGTCCGGGACAGACACCTCTCCAGCAGTACTTC. Encoded protein: CASSFRGPGQTPLQQYF.

The chain carries TRBV5-1 and TRBJ2-7; 10 bases are a match to TRBD1. Trimming took 0 bases from V and 5 from J; bases not matched to a gene: 8. The length of the CDR3 is 16 residues. Germline lookup yields CDR1 SGHRS and CDR2 YFSETQ. The CDR3: CASSLARDRGFNEQYF. In DNA form, the CDR3 reads TGCGCCAGCAGCTTGGCCCGGGACAGGGGTTTCAACGAGCAGTACTTC.

This clone was observed a single time. This chain connects TRBV5-1 to TRBJ2-2; no reliable D call. Germline lookup yields CDR1 SGHRS and CDR2 YFSETQ. The CDR3 is 14 amino acids. Trimming pared 1 base from V and 6 bases from J, leaving 10 bases between. Written as DNA, the CDR3 is TGCGCCAGCAGCTTGCTCGCGGAACCCGGGGAGCTGTTTTTT. Protein: CASSLLAEPGELFF.

This clone was seen more than once but under ten times. V usage is TRBV23-1 and J usage is TRBJ2-4; a weak D match, TRBD1 (5 bases). TRBV23-1 is given ORF status, its function remaining uncertain. The CDR3 is 18 amino acids. V lost 0 bases, J lost 0 bases, and 15 bases lay in between. The CDR3 sequence is CASSQSWTSTLAKNIQYF. Written as DNA, the CDR3 is TGCGCCAGCAGTCAATCGTGGACATCAACCCTAGCCAAAAACATTCAGTACTTC.